This T cell receptor beta chain was documented in a study of early T cells in non-severe SARS-CoV-2 infection. Study in general: The authors sequenced bulk RNA from unsorted whole blood, leaving chains unpaired.

V was trimmed by 1 base and J by 3 bases, leaving 10 bases between them. In germline, CDR1 is DFQATT, CDR2 SNEGSKA (reference sequence). There are 14 residues in the CDR3. Whole-study findings and limits: CD4 and private specificities were missed by VDJdb matching, which favored anti-spike CD8 responses.

This clonotype was found once. Its specificity is not known. Unique molecular identifiers were attached to individual cDNA molecules. TCRdb analysed the 5' RACE reads with MiXCR anew, one entry per CDR3 protein. The table includes 25,000 to 35,000 distinct CDR3 sequences, 5.7% detected once. The material sequenced was whole blood. The gene calls are TRBV20-1 and TRBJ2-1; no firm D call. The receptor comes from an adult who was a healthcare worker with PCR-confirmed SARS-CoV-2 infection or an uninfected control (not recorded which). In DNA, the CDR3 is TGCAGTGCTAGAGCGGAAACATACTACAATGAGCAGTTCTTC. Translating gives CSARAETYYNEQFF.